A selection of T cell receptor beta chains follows, all from one sample in a study of T cell responses to AZD1222 COVID-19 vaccine. Sequencing used immunoSEQ multiplex PCR; TCRdb keeps in-frame clones, though not all of them. Among about 110,000 clones listed, 80% to 95% were seen once. The sample consisted of peripheral blood, taken 28 days after the second AZD1222 dose. Every receptor here comes from an adult who received the AZD1222 COVID-19 vaccine. Both conserved end residues are part of each CDR3. Expanded clones get a size class; other rows say once, few or many, or leave the size out.

clone size | J gene | V gene | CDR3 protein
- | TRBJ2-7 | TRBV6-2/TRBV6-3 | CASSYEDRSSYEQYF
- | TRBJ2-3 | TRBV24-1 | CATSAGLAGRKGDTQYF
- | TRBJ2-7 | TRBV6-2/TRBV6-3 | CASSYGAREPYEQYF
- | TRBJ2-2 | TRBV6-6 | CASLFGGGSPGELFF
- | TRBJ2-3 | TRBV30 | CAWRGQPLRTDTQYF
- | TRBJ1-6 | TRBV3-1/TRBV3-2 | CASSQDGTGGQNSPLHF
- | TRBJ1-4 | TRBV30 | CAWSTQGTNEKLFF
- | TRBJ2-6 | TRBV19 | CASSSSGPSGANVLTF
- | TRBJ1-5 | TRBV7-2 | CASSFQGLGQPQHF
- | TRBJ2-1 | TRBV7-3 | CASSPSTGGFGNEQFF
- | TRBJ1-5 | TRBV27 | CASSLGPGSNQPQHF
- | TRBJ2-3 | TRBV7-9 | CASSVGLAGTDTQYF
- | TRBJ1-3 | TRBV6-1 | CASSEVWGFGNTIYF
- | TRBJ2-7 | TRBV2 | CASSGFGGYEQYF
- | TRBJ1-5 | TRBV19 | CASSPGQSNQPQHF
- | TRBJ2-7 | TRBV6-2/TRBV6-3 | CASSDASGGTYEQYF
- | TRBJ1-2 | TRBV6-5 | CASSNGQSYGYTF
- | TRBJ2-7 | TRBV14 | CASSPLSRGFEQYF
- | TRBJ1-1 | TRBV28 | CASSGTRLNTEAFF
- | TRBJ1-2 | TRBV27 | CASSYRGYGYTF
- | TRBJ1-5 | TRBV2 | CASSVWGPPQHF
once | TRBJ1-2 | TRBV12-3/TRBV12-4 | CASSLGGTYGYTF
- | TRBJ2-1 | TRBV25-1 | CASSATGTSSYNEQFF
- | TRBJ1-4 | TRBV18 | CASSPEGQSFNEKLFF
- | TRBJ2-5 | TRBV30 | CAWSVVETQYF
once | TRBJ1-1 | TRBV19 | CASSTEGAKDTEAFF
few | TRBJ2-2 | TRBV5-1 | CASSQGPNTGELFF